Here is one TCR beta chain with its context. Its target is not known. Extracted from the samples, RNA was reverse transcribed into cDNA to serve as the sequencing template. The data were produced by immunoSEQ multiplex PCR, yet TCRdb's version contains in-frame clones alone and is incomplete. The data contain about 190,000 clones, under 80% of them singletons. These data belong to a study of CD8+ T cells in alopecia areata. Study-wide background: The tofacitinib course ran for 6 to 18 months and was followed by 6 months off drug. Overall study results and limits: Many expanded lesional clones persisted in scalp and blood during tofacitinib.

Treatment reported: oral pan-JAK inhibitor, 5-10 mg twice daily. Trimming removed 4 bases at V and 0 bases at J, with 13 bases between. CDR1 is SGHTA, CDR2 FQGNSA, per germline. This CDR3 spans 16 amino acids. The receptor was derived from a human donor with alopecia areata. The sample consisted of CD4+ T cells sorted from blood, taken between weeks 47 and 50, from a patient treated with tofacitinib. This chain joins TRBV7-2 and TRBJ1-5; D is ambiguous. DNA of the CDR3: TGTGCCAGCAGCTCGTATTCGATCCATAGCAATCAGCCCCAGCATTTT. This codes for CASSSYSIHSNQPQHF.